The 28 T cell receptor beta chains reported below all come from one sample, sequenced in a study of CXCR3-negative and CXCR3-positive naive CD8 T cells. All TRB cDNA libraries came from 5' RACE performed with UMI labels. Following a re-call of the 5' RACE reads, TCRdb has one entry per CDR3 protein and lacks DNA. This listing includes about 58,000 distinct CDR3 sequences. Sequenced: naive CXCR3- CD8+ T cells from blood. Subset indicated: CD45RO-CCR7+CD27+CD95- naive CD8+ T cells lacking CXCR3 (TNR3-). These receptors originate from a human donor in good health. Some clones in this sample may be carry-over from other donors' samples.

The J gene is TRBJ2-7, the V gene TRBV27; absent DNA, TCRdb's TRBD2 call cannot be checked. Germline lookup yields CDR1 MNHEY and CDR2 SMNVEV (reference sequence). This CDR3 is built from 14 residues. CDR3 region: CASSLYAGGSEQYF.

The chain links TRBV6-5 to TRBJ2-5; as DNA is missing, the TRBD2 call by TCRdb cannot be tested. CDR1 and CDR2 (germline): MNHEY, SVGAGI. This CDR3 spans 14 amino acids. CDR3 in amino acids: CASKGLAGTETQYF.

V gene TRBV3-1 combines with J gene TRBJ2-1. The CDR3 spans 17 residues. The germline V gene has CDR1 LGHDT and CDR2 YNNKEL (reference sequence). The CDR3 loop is CASSQAVYLSSYNEQFF.

This chain's CDR3 is CASRLAGDNEQFF. This chain links TRBV6-2 or TRBV6-3 with TRBJ2-1; TCRdb selects TRBD2, and the lack of DNA leaves this call unchecked. Per germline, CDR1 MNHEY and CDR2 SVGEGT. The CDR3 is 13 residues long.

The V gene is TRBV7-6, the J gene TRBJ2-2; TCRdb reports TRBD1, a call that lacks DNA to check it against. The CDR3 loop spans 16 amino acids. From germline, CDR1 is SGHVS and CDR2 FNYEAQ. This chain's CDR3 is CASSYGHTANTGELFF.

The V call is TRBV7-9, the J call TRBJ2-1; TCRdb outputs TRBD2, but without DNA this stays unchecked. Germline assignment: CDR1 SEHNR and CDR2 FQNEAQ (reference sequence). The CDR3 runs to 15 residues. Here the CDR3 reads CASAPLAGGQHEQFF. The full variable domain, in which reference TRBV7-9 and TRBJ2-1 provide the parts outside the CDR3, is DTGVSQNPRHKITKRGQNVTFRCDPISEHNRLYWYRQTLGQGPEFLTYFQNEAQLEKSRLLSDRFSAERPKGSFSTLEIQRTEQGDSAMYLCASAPLAGGQHEQFFGPGTRLTVL.

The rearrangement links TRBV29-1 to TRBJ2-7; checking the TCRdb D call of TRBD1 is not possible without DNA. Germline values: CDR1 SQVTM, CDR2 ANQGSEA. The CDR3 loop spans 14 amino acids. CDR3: CSVVGDTKAYEQYF.

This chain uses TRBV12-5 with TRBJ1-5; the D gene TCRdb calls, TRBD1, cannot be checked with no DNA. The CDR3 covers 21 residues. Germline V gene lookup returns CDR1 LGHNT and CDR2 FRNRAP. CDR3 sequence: CARPTPPGRSPTIYSNQPQHF.

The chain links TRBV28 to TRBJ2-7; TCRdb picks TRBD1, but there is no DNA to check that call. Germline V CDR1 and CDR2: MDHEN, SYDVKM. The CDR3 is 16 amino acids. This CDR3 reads CASSTPGTRSSYEQYF.

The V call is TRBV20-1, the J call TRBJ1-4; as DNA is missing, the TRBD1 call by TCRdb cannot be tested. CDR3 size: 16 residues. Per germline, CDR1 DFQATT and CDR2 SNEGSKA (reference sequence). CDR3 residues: CSAIPGQRTTNEKLFF.

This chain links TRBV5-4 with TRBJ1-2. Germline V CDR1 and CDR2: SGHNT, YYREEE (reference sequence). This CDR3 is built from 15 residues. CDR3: CASSFTLQPFYGYTF.

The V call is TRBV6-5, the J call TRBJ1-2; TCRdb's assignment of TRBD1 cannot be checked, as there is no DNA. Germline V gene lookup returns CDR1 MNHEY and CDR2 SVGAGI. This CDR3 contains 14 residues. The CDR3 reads CASSPGTANYGYTF.

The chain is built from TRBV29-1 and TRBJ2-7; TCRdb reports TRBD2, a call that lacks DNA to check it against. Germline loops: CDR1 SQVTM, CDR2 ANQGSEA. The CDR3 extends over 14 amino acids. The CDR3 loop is CSARIGPGGYEQYF.

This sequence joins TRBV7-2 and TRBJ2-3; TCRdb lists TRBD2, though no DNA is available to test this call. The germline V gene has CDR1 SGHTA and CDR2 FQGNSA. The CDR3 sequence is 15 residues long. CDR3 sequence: CASSLVGGGTDTQYF.

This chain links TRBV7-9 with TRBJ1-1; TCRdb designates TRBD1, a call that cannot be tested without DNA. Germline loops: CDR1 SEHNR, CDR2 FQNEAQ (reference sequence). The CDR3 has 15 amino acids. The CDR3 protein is CASSPGWTGDTEAFF.

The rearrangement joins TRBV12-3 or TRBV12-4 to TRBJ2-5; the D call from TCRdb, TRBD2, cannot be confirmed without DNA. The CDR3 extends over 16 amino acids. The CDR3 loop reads CASSFLAGAFQETQYF.

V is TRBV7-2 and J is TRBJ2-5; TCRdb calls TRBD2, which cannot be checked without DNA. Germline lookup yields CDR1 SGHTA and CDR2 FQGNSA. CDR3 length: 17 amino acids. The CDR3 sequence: CASSLVVSGVDQETQYF.

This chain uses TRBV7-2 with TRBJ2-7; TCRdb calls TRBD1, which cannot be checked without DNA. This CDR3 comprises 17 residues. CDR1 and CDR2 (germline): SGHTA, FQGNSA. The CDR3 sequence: CASSLGTGTGDPYEQYF. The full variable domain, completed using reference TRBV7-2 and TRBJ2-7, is GAGVSQSPSNKVTEKGKDVELRCDPISGHTALYWYRQSLGQGLEFLIYFQGNSAPDKSGLPSDRFSAERTGGSVSTLTIQRTQQEDSAVYLCASSLGTGTGDPYEQYFGPGTRLTVT.

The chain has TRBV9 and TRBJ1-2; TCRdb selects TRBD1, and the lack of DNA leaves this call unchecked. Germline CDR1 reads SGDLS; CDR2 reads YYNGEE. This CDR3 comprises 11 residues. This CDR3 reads CASGQGGFYTF.

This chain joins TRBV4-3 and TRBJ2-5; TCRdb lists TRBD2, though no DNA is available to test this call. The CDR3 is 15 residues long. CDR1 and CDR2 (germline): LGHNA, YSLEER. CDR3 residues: CPSSQGSGVQETQYF.

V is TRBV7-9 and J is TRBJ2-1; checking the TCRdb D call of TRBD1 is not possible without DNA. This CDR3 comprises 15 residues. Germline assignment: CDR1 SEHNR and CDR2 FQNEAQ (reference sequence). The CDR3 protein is CASSLSGVAYNEQFF. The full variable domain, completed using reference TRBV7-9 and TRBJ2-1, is DTGVSQNPRHKITKRGQNVTFRCDPISEHNRLYWYRQTLGQGPEFLTYFQNEAQLEKSRLLSDRFSAERPKGSFSTLEIQRTEQGDSAMYLCASSLSGVAYNEQFFGPGTRLTVL.

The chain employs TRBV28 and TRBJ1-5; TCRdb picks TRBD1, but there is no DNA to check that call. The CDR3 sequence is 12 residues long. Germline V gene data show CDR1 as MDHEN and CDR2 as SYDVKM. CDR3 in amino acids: CATTGANQPQHF. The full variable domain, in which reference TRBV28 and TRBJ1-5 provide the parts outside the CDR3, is DVKVTQSSRYLVKRTGEKVFLECVQDMDHENMFWYRQDPGLGLRLIYFSYDVKMKEKGDIPEGYSVSREKKERFSLILESASTNQTSMYLCATTGANQPQHFGDGTRLSIL.

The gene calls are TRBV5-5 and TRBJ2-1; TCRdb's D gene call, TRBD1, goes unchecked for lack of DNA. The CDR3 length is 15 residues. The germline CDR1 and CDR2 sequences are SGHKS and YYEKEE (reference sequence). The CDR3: CASSSGTGDYNEQFF.

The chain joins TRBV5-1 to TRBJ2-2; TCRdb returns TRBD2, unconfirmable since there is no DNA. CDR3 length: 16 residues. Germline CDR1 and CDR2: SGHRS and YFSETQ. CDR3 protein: CASSQEREADTGELFF.

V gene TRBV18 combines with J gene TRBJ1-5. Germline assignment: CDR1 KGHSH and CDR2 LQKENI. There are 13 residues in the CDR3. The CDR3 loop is CASHPGGNQPQHF.

CDR3 protein: CSATDSDSYNEQFF. The chain is built from TRBV20-1 and TRBJ2-1; with no DNA, the TCRdb D assignment of TRBD1 cannot be verified. Per the germline V gene, CDR1 is DFQATT and CDR2 is SNEGSKA (reference sequence). The CDR3 is 14 residues long.

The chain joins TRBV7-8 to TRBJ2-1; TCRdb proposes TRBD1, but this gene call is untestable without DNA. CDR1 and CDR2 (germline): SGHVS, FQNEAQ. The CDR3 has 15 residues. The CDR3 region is CASTSNSGTLNEQFF.

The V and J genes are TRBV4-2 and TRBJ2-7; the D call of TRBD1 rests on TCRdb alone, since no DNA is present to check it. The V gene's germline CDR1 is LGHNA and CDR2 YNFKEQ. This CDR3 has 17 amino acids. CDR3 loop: CASSPPSTGEGNNEQYF.